Listed below are T cell receptor beta chains from one sample, sequenced in a study of vaccination effects on CD4 cells after COVID-19. Libraries were prepared by immunoSEQ multiplex PCR; TCRdb keeps only in-frame clonotypes and omits some of them. The sample consists of tens of thousands of clones, about four fifths of them appearing once. For these TCRs, the target antigens are not known. The sample consisted of CD4+ T cells from PBMCs cultured without peptide, taken before COVID-19 vaccination. These receptors came from a human donor who received a COVID-19 vaccine. The CDR3 runs from the conserved cysteine through the conserved F or W. The D gene is left open where the match is weak. Clone size appears in some rows only: once, few, many, or a class for an expanded clone.

J,V,size,D,CDR3,DNA
TRBJ1-3,TRBV9,NA,NA,CASSEHGGAGGNTIYF,TGTGCCAGCAGCGAACATGGCGGGGCGGGCGGAAACACCATATATTTT
TRBJ1-1,TRBV2,NA,NA,CASSRGRRVQHTEAFF,TGTGCCAGCAGCCGGGGGAGAAGGGTTCAGCACACTGAAGCTTTCTTT
TRBJ2-7,TRBV5-1,NA,NA,CASSLEGGGAHEQYF,TGCGCCAGCAGCTTGGAAGGGGGAGGGGCCCACGAGCAGTACTTC
TRBJ1-1,TRBV12-3/TRBV12-4,NA,NA,CASSLRRTEAFF,TGTGCCAGCAGTTTAAGGCGGACTGAAGCTTTCTTT
TRBJ1-6,TRBV6-2/TRBV6-3,NA,NA,CASSYQGSSYNSPLHF,TGTGCCAGCAGTTACCAGGGGAGCTCCTATAATTCACCCCTCCACTTT
TRBJ2-5,TRBV4-2,NA,NA,CASSPLWGEEETQYF,TGTGCCAGCAGCCCCCTTTGGGGGGAGGAGGAGACCCAGTACTTC
TRBJ2-1,TRBV10-3,once,NA,CATLTTAGEVEQFF,TGTGCCACTCTCACAACCGCAGGGGAGGTTGAGCAGTTCTTC
TRBJ1-5,TRBV5-8,NA,NA,CASSLVHSNQPQHF,TGTGCCAGCAGCTTGGTACACAGCAATCAGCCCCAGCATTTT
TRBJ1-6,TRBV19,NA,NA,CASSSRGGRNSPLHF,TGTGCCAGTAGTAGCCGGGGGGGCAGGAATTCACCCCTCCACTTT
TRBJ2-5,TRBV5-6,few,NA,CASSLKETQYF,TGTGCCAGCAGCTTGAAAGAGACCCAGTACTTC
TRBJ2-5,TRBV5-1,NA,NA,CASSLGGLNTETQYF,TGCGCCAGCAGCTTGGGAGGGTTAAACACGGAGACCCAGTACTTC
TRBJ1-3,TRBV3-1/TRBV3-2,few,NA,CASSRRRNTIYF,TGTGCCAGCAGCCGGAGACGAAACACCATATATTTT
TRBJ1-5,TRBV4-2,NA,NA,CASSQGEGDQPQHF,TGTGCCAGCAGCCAAGGAGAGGGAGATCAGCCCCAGCATTTT
TRBJ1-1,TRBV14,NA,NA,CASSQSGGLDTEAFF,TGTGCCAGCAGCCAATCTGGGGGGTTGGACACTGAAGCTTTCTTT
TRBJ2-7,TRBV13,once,TRBD2,CASSTLPGGYEQYF,TGTGCCAGCAGCACCCTACCGGGGGGATACGAGCAGTACTTC
TRBJ1-1,TRBV29-1,NA,TRBD1,CTIDRVDTEAFF,TGCACCATAGACAGGGTGGACACTGAAGCTTTCTTT
TRBJ2-2,TRBV11-3,once,NA,CASSLDGSAGGELFF,TGTGCCAGCAGCTTAGATGGGAGTGCGGGCGGGGAGCTGTTTTTT
TRBJ2-7,TRBV15,NA,NA,CATSRGPGSYEQYF,TGTGCCACCAGCAGAGGTCCAGGGTCATACGAGCAGTACTTC
TRBJ2-7,TRBV7-2,NA,TRBD1,CASSFWEQGSAEQYF,TGTGCCAGCAGCTTTTGGGAACAGGGGTCAGCCGAGCAGTACTTC
TRBJ2-3,TRBV3-1/TRBV3-2,NA,TRBD2,CASSPLAGGPADTQYF,TGTGCCAGCAGCCCCTTAGCGGGGGGGCCGGCAGATACGCAGTATTTT
TRBJ2-2,TRBV6-5,NA,NA,CASSLGTPDTGELFF,TGTGCCAGCAGTCTCGGGACACCCGACACCGGGGAGCTGTTTTTT
TRBJ2-1,TRBV9,NA,NA,CASSVLSAGNNEQFF,TGTGCCAGCAGCGTATTGAGCGCGGGAAACAATGAGCAGTTCTTC
TRBJ2-2,TRBV7-8,NA,TRBD1,CASSRKPGQGLTGELFF,TGTGCCAGCAGCCGAAAACCGGGACAGGGACTGACCGGGGAGCTGTTTTTT
TRBJ2-7,TRBV12-3/TRBV12-4,NA,NA,CASHEKGSYEQYF,TGTGCCAGCCACGAAAAGGGGTCCTACGAGCAGTACTTC
TRBJ1-3,TRBV9,few,NA,CASSPLEGLGNTIYF,TGTGCCAGCAGCCCCCTTGAGGGTCTCGGAAACACCATATATTTT
TRBJ1-1,TRBV7-3,NA,TRBD1,CASSRTGTGGKNTEAFF,TGTGCCAGCAGCCGCACCGGGACAGGGGGCAAGAACACTGAAGCTTTCTTT
TRBJ1-5,TRBV30,NA,TRBD1,CAWSPGTGSNQPQHF,TGTGCCTGGAGTCCCGGGACAGGGAGCAATCAGCCCCAGCATTTT
TRBJ1-2,TRBV29-1,once,NA,CSISTEQAVYGYTF,TGCAGCATATCCACCGAACAGGCGGTCTATGGCTACACCTTC
TRBJ2-3,TRBV5-1,NA,NA,CASSLVRGADTQYF,TGCGCCAGCAGCTTGGTCAGGGGGGCAGATACGCAGTATTTT
TRBJ2-3,TRBV5-4,few,NA,CASSLEQGADTQYF,TGTGCCAGCAGCTTGGAGCAGGGAGCAGATACGCAGTATTTT
TRBJ2-1,TRBV9,NA,TRBD2,CASSVAGSGSSLDEQFF,TGTGCCAGCAGCGTAGCGGGTAGCGGGAGCAGCCTCGATGAGCAGTTCTTC
TRBJ1-4,TRBV7-2,NA,TRBD1,CASSLGGGTGVEKLFF,TGTGCCAGCAGCTTAGGAGGAGGGACAGGGGTCGAAAAACTGTTTTTT
TRBJ2-1,TRBV4-2,NA,NA,CASSPEGGGYNEQFF,TGTGCCAGCAGCCCGGAGGGGGGGGGCTACAATGAGCAGTTCTTC
TRBJ1-5,TRBV28,NA,NA,CASTPSGGWQPQHF,TGTGCCAGCACCCCGTCGGGGGGCTGGCAGCCCCAGCATTTT
TRBJ2-5,TRBV7-8,few,TRBD2,CASSSTSGGGVETQYF,TGTGCCAGCAGCTCCACTAGCGGGGGAGGTGTGGAGACCCAGTACTTC
TRBJ1-2,TRBV6-6,NA,NA,CASSPLGARDLGYTF,TGTGCCAGCAGTCCCCTAGGGGCGCGGGATTTGGGCTACACCTTC
TRBJ2-1,TRBV24-1,NA,TRBD1,CATSDYRGKVGIGEQFF,TGTGCCACCAGTGATTACAGGGGTAAGGTGGGCATCGGTGAGCAGTTCTTC
TRBJ2-5,TRBV30,NA,TRBD1,CAWTKSKIRTGQETQYF,TGTGCCTGGACCAAGAGCAAGATCCGGACAGGGCAAGAGACCCAGTACTTC
TRBJ1-1,TRBV6-5,NA,NA,CASSYSRGEAFF,TGTGCCAGCAGTTACTCGAGGGGGGAAGCTTTCTTT
TRBJ1-2,TRBV19,NA,TRBD1,CASGDRVGGYTF,TGTGCCAGTGGGGACAGGGTGGGTGGCTACACCTTC
TRBJ2-6,TRBV6-5,NA,NA,CASGSLVLTF,TGTGCCAGCGGCAGCCTCGTCCTGACTTTC
TRBJ1-3,TRBV5-6,NA,NA,CASSLDAGTFSGNTIYF,TGTGCCAGCAGCTTGGACGCCGGGACATTCTCCGGAAACACCATATATTTT
TRBJ1-5,TRBV7-9,few,TRBD1,CASSLGTGQGNSNQPQHF,TGTGCCAGCAGCTTAGGGACGGGACAGGGGAATAGCAATCAGCCCCAGCATTTT
TRBJ2-1,TRBV20-1,few,NA,CSQGVDEQFF,TGCAGCCAAGGAGTAGATGAGCAGTTCTTC
TRBJ1-4,TRBV10-3,once,NA,CAISEGGVGNEKLFF,TGTGCCATCAGTGAAGGTGGTGTAGGTAATGAAAAACTGTTTTTT